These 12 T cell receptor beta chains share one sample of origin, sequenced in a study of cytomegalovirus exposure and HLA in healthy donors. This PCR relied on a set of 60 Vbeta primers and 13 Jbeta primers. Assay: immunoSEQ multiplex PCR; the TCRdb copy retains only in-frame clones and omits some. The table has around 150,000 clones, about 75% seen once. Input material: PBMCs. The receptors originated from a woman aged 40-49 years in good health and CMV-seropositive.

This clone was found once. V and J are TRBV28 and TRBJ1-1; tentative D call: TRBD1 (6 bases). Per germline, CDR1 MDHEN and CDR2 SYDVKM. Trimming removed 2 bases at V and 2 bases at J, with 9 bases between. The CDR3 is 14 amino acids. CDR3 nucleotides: TGTGCCAGCAGTTTAGGACAGACAAACACTGAAGCTTTCTTT. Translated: CASSLGQTNTEAFF.

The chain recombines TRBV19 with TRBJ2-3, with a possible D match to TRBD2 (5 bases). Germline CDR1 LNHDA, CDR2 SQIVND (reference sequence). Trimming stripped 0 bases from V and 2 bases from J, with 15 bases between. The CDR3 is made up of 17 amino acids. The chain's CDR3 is CASSIEGGPLPTDTQYF. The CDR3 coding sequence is TGTGCCAGTAGTATAGAGGGCGGGCCGCTCCCCACAGATACGCAGTATTTT. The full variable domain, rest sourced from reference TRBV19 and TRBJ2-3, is DGGITQSPKYLFRKEGQNVTLSCEQNLNHDAMYWYRQDPGQGLRLIYYSQIVNDFQKGDIAEGYSVSREKKESFPLTVTSAQKNPTAFYLCASSIEGGPLPTDTQYFGPGTRLTVL.

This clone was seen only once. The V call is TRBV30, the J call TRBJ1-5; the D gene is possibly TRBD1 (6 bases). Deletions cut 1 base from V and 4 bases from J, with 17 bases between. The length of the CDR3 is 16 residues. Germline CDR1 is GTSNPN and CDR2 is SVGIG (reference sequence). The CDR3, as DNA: TGTGCCTGGAGTGACCTGGGGAAGGGACAAAATCAGCCCCAGCATTTT. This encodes CAWSDLGKGQNQPQHF. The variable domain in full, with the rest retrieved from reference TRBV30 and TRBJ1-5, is SQTIHQWPATLVQPVGSPLSLECTVEGTSNPNLYWYRQAAGRGLQLLFYSVGIGQISSEVPQNLSASRPQDRQFILSSKKLLLSDSGFYLCAWSDLGKGQNQPQHFGDGTRLSIL.

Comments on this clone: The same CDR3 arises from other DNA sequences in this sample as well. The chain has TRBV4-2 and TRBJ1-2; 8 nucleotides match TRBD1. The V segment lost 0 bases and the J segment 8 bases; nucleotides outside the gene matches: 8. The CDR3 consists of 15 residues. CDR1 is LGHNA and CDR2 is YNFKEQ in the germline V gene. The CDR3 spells CASSQDDRTGNGYTF. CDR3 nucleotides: TGTGCCAGCAGCCAAGATGACAGGACAGGGAACGGCTACACCTTC.

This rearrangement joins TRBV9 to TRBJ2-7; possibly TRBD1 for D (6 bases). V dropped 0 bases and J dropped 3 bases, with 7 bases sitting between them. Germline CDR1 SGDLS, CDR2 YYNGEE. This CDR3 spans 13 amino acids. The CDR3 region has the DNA TGTGCCAGCAGCGTAGGGGACAACTACGAGCAGTACTTC. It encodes CASSVGDNYEQYF.

The DNA of the CDR3 is TGTGCCAGCAATTACAGGGGGAACGGGGAGCTGTTTTTT. It yields the protein CASNYRGNGELFF. The gene calls are TRBV28 and TRBJ2-2; TRBD1 agrees at 8 bases. Looked up from germline, CDR1 is MDHEN and CDR2 is SYDVKM. The trim removed 7 bases at V and 7 bases at J, leaving 5 bases unmatched. This CDR3 contains 13 residues.

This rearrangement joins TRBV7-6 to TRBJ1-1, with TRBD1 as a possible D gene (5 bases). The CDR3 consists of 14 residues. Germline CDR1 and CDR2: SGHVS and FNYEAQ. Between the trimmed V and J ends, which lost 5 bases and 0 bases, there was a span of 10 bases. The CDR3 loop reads CASSRGGLNTEAFF. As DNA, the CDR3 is TGTGCCAGCAGCCGGGGGGGATTGAACACTGAAGCTTTCTTT.

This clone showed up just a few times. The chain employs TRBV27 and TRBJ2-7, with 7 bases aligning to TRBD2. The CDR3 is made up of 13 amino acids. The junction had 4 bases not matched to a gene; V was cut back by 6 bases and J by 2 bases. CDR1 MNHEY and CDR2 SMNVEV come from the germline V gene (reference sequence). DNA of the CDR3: TGTGCCAGCAGCGCAGCGGGGCCCTACGAGCAGTACTTC. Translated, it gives CASSAAGPYEQYF.

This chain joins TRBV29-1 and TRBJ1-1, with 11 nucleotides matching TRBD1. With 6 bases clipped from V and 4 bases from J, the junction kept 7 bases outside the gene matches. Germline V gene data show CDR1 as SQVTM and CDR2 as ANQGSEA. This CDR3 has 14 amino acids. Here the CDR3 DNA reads TGCAGCGTGCACAAGGGACAGGGGGGCACTGAAGCTTTCTTT. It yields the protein CSVHKGQGGTEAFF.

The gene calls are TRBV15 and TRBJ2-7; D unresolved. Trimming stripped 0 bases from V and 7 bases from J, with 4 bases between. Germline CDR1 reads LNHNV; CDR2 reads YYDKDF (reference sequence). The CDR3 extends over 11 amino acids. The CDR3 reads CATSRDREQYF. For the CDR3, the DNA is TGTGCCACCAGCAGAGACCGTGAGCAGTACTTC.

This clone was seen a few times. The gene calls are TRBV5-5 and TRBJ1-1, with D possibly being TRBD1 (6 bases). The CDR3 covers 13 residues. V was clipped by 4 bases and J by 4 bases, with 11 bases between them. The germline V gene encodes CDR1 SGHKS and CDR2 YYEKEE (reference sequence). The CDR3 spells CASSPDSFTEAFF. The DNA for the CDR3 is TGTGCCAGCAGCCCGGACAGTTTCACTGAAGCTTTCTTT.

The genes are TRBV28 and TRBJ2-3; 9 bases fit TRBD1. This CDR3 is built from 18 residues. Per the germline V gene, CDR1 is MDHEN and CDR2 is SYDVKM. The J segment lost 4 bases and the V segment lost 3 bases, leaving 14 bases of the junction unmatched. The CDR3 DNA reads TGTGCCAGCAGTTTCCCGGGGACAGGGACGATCAGGGCAGATACGCAGTATTTT. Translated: CASSFPGTGTIRADTQYF.